Listed below are T cell receptor beta chains from one sample, sequenced in a study of radiation and T cells in renal cell carcinoma. Sequencing used immunoSEQ multiplex PCR; TCRdb keeps in-frame clones, though not all of them. Of about 13,000 clones listed, roughly a third are singletons. The sample was tumor tissue, taken from a patient whose treatment included radiotherapy and nephrectomy. The receptor source for this set is a man in his sixties with renal cell carcinoma. CDR3s include the opening cysteine and the closing phenylalanine or tryptophan.

J,V,CDR3
TRBJ2-5,TRBV6-1,CASSDLDLAGGETQYF
TRBJ2-1,TRBV29-1,CSVEGTVHNEQFF
TRBJ2-5,TRBV23-1,CASRDLTEFQETQYF
TRBJ2-1,TRBV9,CASSASTGSYNEQFF
TRBJ2-1,TRBV5-1,CASSLTSGVTNEQFF
TRBJ2-7,TRBV4-3,CASSQEISYEQYF
TRBJ1-2,TRBV7-9,CASSEGTGETNYGYTF
TRBJ2-5,TRBV6-5,CASSYSLGGGETQYF
TRBJ2-1,TRBV18,CASSRASGGSDNEQFF
TRBJ2-7,TRBV7-2,CASSSPLAGGAYYEQYF